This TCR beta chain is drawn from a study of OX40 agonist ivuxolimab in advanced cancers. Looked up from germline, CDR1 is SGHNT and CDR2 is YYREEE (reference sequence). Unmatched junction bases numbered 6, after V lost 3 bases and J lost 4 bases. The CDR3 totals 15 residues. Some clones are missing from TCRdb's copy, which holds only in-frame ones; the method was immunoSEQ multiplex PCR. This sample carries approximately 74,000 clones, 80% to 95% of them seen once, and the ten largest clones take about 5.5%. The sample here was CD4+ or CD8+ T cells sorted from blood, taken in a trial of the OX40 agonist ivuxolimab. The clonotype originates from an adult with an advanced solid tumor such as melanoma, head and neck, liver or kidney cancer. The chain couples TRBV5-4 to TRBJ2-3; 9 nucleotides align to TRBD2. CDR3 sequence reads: CASSSMGLAPDTQYF. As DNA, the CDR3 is TGTGCCAGCAGCTCAATGGGACTAGCCCCAGATACGCAGTATTTT.